The 9 T cell receptor beta chains reported below all come from one sample, sequenced in a study of blood T cell repertoires in COVID-19. The protocol was immunoSEQ multiplex PCR, while the TCRdb copy is restricted to in-frame clones and leaves out a portion. The sample carries 350,000 to 400,000 clones, roughly 92% recorded once. Material for sequencing was PBMCs or T cells enriched from blood (not recorded which). Every receptor here comes from a woman aged 40-49 years who had been exposed to COVID-19.

The sample holds one count of this clone. The V call is TRBV2, the J call TRBJ1-3; D perhaps matches TRBD1 (6 bases). CDR3 length: 16 residues. The germline V gene encodes CDR1 SNHLY and CDR2 FYNNEI. The V and J ends lost 3 bases and 1 base respectively, with 13 bases between them. CDR3 amino acids: CASSDVVRGSGNTIYF. The CDR3 coding sequence is TGTGCCAGCAGTGATGTCGTCAGGGGTTCTGGAAACACCATATATTTT.

The chain couples TRBV5-1 to TRBJ2-1; no definite D call. This CDR3 contains 15 residues. The germline V gene has CDR1 SGHRS and CDR2 YFSETQ. V was shortened by 7 bases and J by 0 bases, with 14 bases between the two germline ends. The CDR3 loop reads CASRRGYSSYNEQFF. For the CDR3, the DNA is TGCGCCAGCCGACGTGGGTACAGCTCCTACAATGAGCAGTTCTTC.

The V call is TRBV4-1, the J call TRBJ2-6, with TRBD1 matching over 7 bases. There are 19 residues in the CDR3. Trimming at V came to 0 bases and at J to 0 bases, leaving 8 bases not matched to a gene. In germline, CDR1 is MGHRA, CDR2 YSYEKL. The CDR3, as DNA: TGCGCCAGCAGCCAAGAGAAGGGGGCGATAAGCTCTGGGGCCAACGTCCTGACTTTC. Translated, it gives CASSQEKGAISSGANVLTF.

V gene TRBV2 combines with J gene TRBJ1-1; 8 bases fit TRBD1. CDR1 is SNHLY, CDR2 FYNNEI, per germline. The CDR3 contains 13 residues. Trimming took 5 bases from V and 8 from J; bases not matched to a gene: 7. For the CDR3, the DNA is TGTGCCAGCAGTCGAGGGAGGGACAGGGAAGCTTTCTTT. This sequence encodes CASSRGRDREAFF.

The chain uses TRBV18 and TRBJ1-1; 7 bases match TRBD1. The germline V gene has CDR1 KGHSH and CDR2 LQKENI. Trimming cost V 1 base and J 4 bases; bases outside gene matches: 6. CDR3 length equals 15 residues. CDR3 in DNA: TGTGCCAGCTCACCACAGGGGGCGGAGGTCACTGAAGCTTTCTTT. Residues: CASSPQGAEVTEAFF.

This sequence joins TRBV3-1 (or the pseudogene TRBV3-2) and TRBJ2-7, with 8 bases aligning to TRBD1. Germline-derived CDR1 and CDR2 are LGHDT and YNNKEL (reference sequence). The CDR3 is 13 residues long. The V and J ends lost 3 bases and 5 bases, in that order; junction bases with no gene match: 3. In nucleotides, the CDR3 is TGTGCCAGCAGCCAGTGGACAGGGAACGAGCAGTACTTC. As protein: CASSQWTGNEQYF.

The chain employs TRBV30 and TRBJ1-5; 9 bases fit TRBD1. The junction had 5 bases not matched to a gene; V was cut back by 2 bases and J by 9 bases. Germline-derived CDR1 and CDR2 are GTSNPN and SVGIG (reference sequence). The CDR3 totals 13 residues. For the CDR3, the DNA is TGTGCCTGGAGTCGGACAGGGGTACCGCCCCAGCATTTT. It specifies CAWSRTGVPPQHF.

The genes are TRBV7-2 and TRBJ2-5; a weak D match, TRBD1 (5 bases). V shed 4 bases and J shed 5 bases, with 14 bases lying between them. Germline V gene lookup returns CDR1 SGHTA and CDR2 FQGNSA. The CDR3 consists of 14 residues. This CDR3 reads CASSSRGARETQYF. For the CDR3, the DNA is TGTGCCAGCAGCTCACGTGGGGCGCGGGAGACCCAGTACTTC. Variable domain in full (rest from reference TRBV7-2 and TRBJ2-5): GAGVSQSPSNKVTEKGKDVELRCDPISGHTALYWYRQSLGQGLEFLIYFQGNSAPDKSGLPSDRFSAERTGGSVSTLTIQRTQQEDSAVYLCASSSRGARETQYFGPGTRLLVL.

The count of this clone is one. The rearrangement joins TRBV5-1 to TRBJ1-2; D remains unclear. Per the germline V gene, CDR1 is SGHRS and CDR2 is YFSETQ. The CDR3 runs 14 residues. V was clipped by 4 bases and J by 6 bases, with 16 bases between them. The CDR3 region has the DNA TGCGCCAGCAGCCTAACGGCCGGGTCCCATGGCTACACCTTC. It specifies CASSLTAGSHGYTF.